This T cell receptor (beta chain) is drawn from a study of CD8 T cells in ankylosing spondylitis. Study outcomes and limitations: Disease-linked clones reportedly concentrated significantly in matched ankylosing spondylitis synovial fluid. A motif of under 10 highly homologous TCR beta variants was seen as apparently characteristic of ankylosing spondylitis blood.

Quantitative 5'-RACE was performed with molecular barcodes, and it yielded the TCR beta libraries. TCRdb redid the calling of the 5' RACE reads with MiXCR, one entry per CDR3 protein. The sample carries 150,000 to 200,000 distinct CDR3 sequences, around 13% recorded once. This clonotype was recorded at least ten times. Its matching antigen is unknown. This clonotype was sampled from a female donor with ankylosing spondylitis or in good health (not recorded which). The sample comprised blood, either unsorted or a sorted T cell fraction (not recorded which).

CDR3 nucleotide sequence: TGTGCCACCAGTGACTATGACAGCACTGAAGCTTTCTTT. Translated: CATSDYDSTEAFF. The chain uses TRBV24-1 and TRBJ1-1, with a weak D call TRBD1 (5 bases). Between the trimmed V and J ends, which lost 4 bases and 4 bases, there was a span of 9 bases. The CDR3 is 13 amino acids. From germline, CDR1 is KGHDR and CDR2 SFDVKD.